This TCR beta chain came from a study of blood T cell repertoires in COVID-19. TCRdb keeps only in-frame clones here, not all; method: immunoSEQ multiplex PCR. The table has 80,000 to 90,000 clones, around four fifths seen once. This clone has just one count. V lost 5 bases to trimming and J lost 0 bases, with 10 bases between them. Germline V gene sequence: CDR1 SGHAT, CDR2 FQNNGV. This CDR3 region has 14 residues. This TCR came from a man aged 65 to 79 with acute or convalescent COVID-19. Sequenced material: peripheral blood. The gene calls are TRBV11-2 and TRBJ1-1; no definite D call. DNA for the CDR3: TGTGCCAGCAGCCCCCGCGGCTTGAACACTGAAGCTTTCTTT. Translated, it gives CASSPRGLNTEAFF.